The entry below describes one T cell receptor (beta chain). Its specificity is unknown. The treatment here: AdE1-LMPpoly-expanded autologous EBV-specific T-cell therapy followed by anti-PD-1 nivolumab. CDR1 is ENHRY, CDR2 SYGVKD, per germline. V was shortened by 2 bases and J by 0 bases, with 14 bases between the two germline ends. This CDR3 has 16 residues. Sequenced by immunoSEQ multiplex PCR; TCRdb stores in-frame clones only, minus some. The repertoire has about 19,000 clones, approximately 81% of them found once; the top ten carry less than 40%. These data belong to a study of EBV T-cell therapy then PD-1 blockade in nasopharyngeal carcinoma.

The J gene is TRBJ2-7, the V gene TRBV10-3, with D uncertain. The source of this sequence is a man aged 35 to 55 with nasopharyngeal carcinoma. The material sequenced was CD8+ T cells from blood, taken at day 33 from a patient whose treatment included autologous EBV-specific T cells and nivolumab. CDR3 DNA sequence: TGTGCCATCAGTGAGGGCGGCAGCCTTAGCTCCTACGAGCAGTACTTC. Translated, it gives CAISEGGSLSSYEQYF.